The following is a T cell receptor beta chain sequence with its context. What it recognizes is unknown. Preparing the TCRbeta library involved the use of unique molecular identifiers. TCRdb re-called the PCR reads through MiXCR, storing one row per CDR3 protein. Here the sample spans 450,000 to 600,000 distinct CDR3 sequences, roughly 13% being singletons. These data belong to a study of T-cell reconstitution after alpha-beta-depleted transplantation in children. General study findings and limits: Newly produced T cells mostly provided counts and TCRbeta diversity after one year, as hyperexpanded clones declined.

The V gene's germline CDR1 is MNHEY and CDR2 SVGAGI. V was cut by 7 bases and J by 8 bases, with 14 bases left in between. The CDR3 loop spans 13 amino acids. The V and J genes are TRBV6-5 and TRBJ1-4, with a tentative D call TRBD1 (5 bases). Specimen: PBMCs, mostly from graft donor cells, collected 360 days after TCRalphabeta/CD19-depleted stem cell transplant. The TCR comes from a male patient between 10 and 17 years old who had a stem cell transplant for acute myeloid leukemia, so the T cells may come from the graft donor. In nucleotides, the CDR3 is TGTGCCAGCATTAGGGGAGGAGGGGAAAAACTGTTTTTT. Protein product: CASIRGGGEKLFF.